The 5 T cell receptor beta chains given below trace back to one sample, sequenced in a study of blood T cells in healthy people across ages. A J-beta primer mix and a sample-barcoded 5' primer were used in a second PCR of roughly 7 to 12 cycles. TCRdb re-analysed the 5' RACE reads in MiXCR, keeping a single row per CDR3 protein. The data contain fewer than 2,000,000 distinct CDR3 sequences, roughly 32% of them seen just once; the ten biggest clones take up approximately 10%. Input material: blood. Receptor source: a young woman in good health.

V and J are TRBV12-5 and TRBJ2-5; D is undetermined. V shed 4 bases and J shed 3 bases, with 18 bases lying between them. CDR1 and CDR2 (germline): LGHNT, FRNRAP. This CDR3 spans 16 amino acids. The CDR3: CASGSSSGKAEETQYF. CDR3 nucleotides: TGTGCTAGTGGTTCCTCGTCCGGTAAAGCTGAAGAGACCCAGTACTTC.

The V call is TRBV7-9, the J call TRBJ2-6; D could derive from TRBD1 or TRBD2 (6 bases each). Germline assignment: CDR1 SEHNR and CDR2 FQNEAQ (reference sequence). The CDR3 is 15 amino acids. With 5 bases removed from V and 4 bases from J, the gap between germline ends came to 12 bases. This chain's CDR3 is CASSVRGRGANVLTF. In nucleotides, the CDR3 is TGTGCCAGCAGCGTTAGGGGGAGGGGGGCCAACGTCCTGACTTTC.

This clonotype was detected a few times. This chain uses TRBV30 with TRBJ1-1; no clear D gene. The CDR3 covers 11 residues. The germline V gene encodes CDR1 GTSNPN and CDR2 SVGIG (reference sequence). Trimming pared 8 bases from V and 12 bases from J, leaving 19 bases between. The DNA for the CDR3 is TGTGCCGTATGGAGACCAGTCCAGACTTTCTTT. It translates to CAVWRPVQTFF.

This clonotype was seen a handful of times. The chain is built from TRBV9 and TRBJ2-1; 7 bases fit TRBD2. The germline gives CDR1 SGDLS, CDR2 YYNGEE. This CDR3 contains 14 residues. V lost 2 bases and J lost 4; bases outside the gene matches: 3. CDR3 nucleotide sequence: TGTGCCAGCAGCGTGTCTAGCGGATACAATGAGCAGTTCTTC. Translating it yields CASSVSSGYNEQFF.

This clonotype was picked up a small number of times. The rearrangement links TRBV12-3 or TRBV12-4 to TRBJ2-1; tentative D call: TRBD2 (5 bases). The CDR3 loop spans 12 amino acids. Trimming cost V 6 bases and J 9 bases, with 12 bases left between them. CDR3 bases: TGTGCCAGCAGACTAGGGTTAAGTGAGCAGTTCTTC. This encodes CASRLGLSEQFF.